In this sample, the clone carrying this T cell receptor (beta chain) turned up a few times. RNA was extracted and reverse transcribed into cDNA as the sequencing template. Repertoires were generated with immunoSEQ multiplex PCR, while TCRdb's copy carries only in-frame clones and drops some. This repertoire shows 200,000 to 250,000 clones, 56% found once; its top ten account for nearly 5%. The CDR3 loop spans 14 amino acids. V trimming: 6 bases; J trimming: 8 bases; junction bases outside the gene matches: 11. Germline assignment: CDR1 SQVTM and CDR2 ANQGSEA. This sample was taken from a study of CD8+ T cells in alopecia areata.

Sequenced input: CD8+ T cells sorted from blood. The chain joins TRBV29-1 to TRBJ1-2; 11 bases align to TRBD1. This sequence originates from a human donor in good health. The CDR3 is CSVLDRGRPFGYTF. The DNA of the CDR3 is TGCAGCGTCCTGGACAGGGGGCGCCCGTTCGGCTACACCTTC. The entire variable domain, with the rest obtained from reference TRBV29-1 and TRBJ1-2, is as follows: SAVISQKPSRDICQRGTSLTIQCQVDSQVTMMFWYRQQPGQSLTLIATANQGSEATYESGFVIDKFPISRPNLTFSTLTVSNMSPEDSSIYLCSVLDRGRPFGYTFGSGTRLTVV.